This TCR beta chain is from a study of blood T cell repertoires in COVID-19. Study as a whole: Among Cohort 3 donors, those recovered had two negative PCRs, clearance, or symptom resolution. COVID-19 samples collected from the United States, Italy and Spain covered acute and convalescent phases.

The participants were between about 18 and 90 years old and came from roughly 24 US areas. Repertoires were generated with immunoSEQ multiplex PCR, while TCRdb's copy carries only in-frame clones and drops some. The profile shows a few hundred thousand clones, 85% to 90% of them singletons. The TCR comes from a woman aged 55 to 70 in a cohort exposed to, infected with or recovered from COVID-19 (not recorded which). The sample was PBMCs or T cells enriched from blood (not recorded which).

The CDR3 bases are TGTGCCACCAGTGATGTCAGGGCAGGGTACAATGAGCAGTTCTTC. Its translation is CATSDVRAGYNEQFF. The V and J genes are TRBV24-1 and TRBJ2-1, with a weak D call TRBD1 (5 bases). Germline V gene data show CDR1 as KGHDR and CDR2 as SFDVKD. V dropped 3 bases and J dropped 4 bases, with 12 bases sitting between them. The CDR3 covers 15 residues.